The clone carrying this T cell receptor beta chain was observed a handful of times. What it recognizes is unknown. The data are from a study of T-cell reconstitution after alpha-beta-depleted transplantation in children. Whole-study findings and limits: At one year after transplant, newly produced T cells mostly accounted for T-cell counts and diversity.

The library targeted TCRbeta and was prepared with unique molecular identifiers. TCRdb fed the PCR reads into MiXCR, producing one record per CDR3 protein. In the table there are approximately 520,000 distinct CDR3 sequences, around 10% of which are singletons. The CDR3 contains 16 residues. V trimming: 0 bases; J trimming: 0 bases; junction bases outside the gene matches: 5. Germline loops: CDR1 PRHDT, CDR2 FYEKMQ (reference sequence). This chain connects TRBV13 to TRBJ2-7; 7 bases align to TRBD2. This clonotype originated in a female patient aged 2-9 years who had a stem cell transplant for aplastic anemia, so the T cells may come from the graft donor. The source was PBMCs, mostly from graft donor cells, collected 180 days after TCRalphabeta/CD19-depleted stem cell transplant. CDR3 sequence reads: CASSLGSGAPSYEQYF. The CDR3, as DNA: TGTGCCAGCAGCTTAGGCAGCGGGGCCCCCTCCTACGAGCAGTACTTC.